Following are 2 T cell receptor beta chains from one sample sequenced in a study of CD8 T cells in Susac syndrome. Reverse transcription used about 0.5 to 1 ug RNA and random hexamers. TCRdb reprocessed the immunoSEQ multiplex PCR reads via MiXCR and lists one record per CDR3 protein. The data hold 120,000 or so distinct CDR3 sequences, with about 94% observed a single time. Sequencing was carried out using CD8+ T cells from PBMCs. These receptors were taken from a human donor with Susac syndrome.

This chain connects TRBV30 to TRBJ1-3, with D possibly being TRBD1 (5 bases). V lost 6 bases and J 0 bases, leaving 9 bases between the germline ends. Germline V lookup: CDR1 GTSNPN, CDR2 SVGIG (reference sequence). The length of the CDR3 is 13 residues. The CDR3 DNA is TGTGCCTGCTCCCAGGGCTCTGGAAACACCATATATTTT. Amino acid sequence: CACSQGSGNTIYF.

J is TRBJ2-2 and V is TRBV3-1, with D unclear. In germline, CDR1 is LGHDT, CDR2 YNNKEL (reference sequence). The CDR3 is 14 residues long. The V end lost 0 bases, the J end lost 7 bases, and 9 bases lay between the germline ends. CDR3 sequence reads: CASSQDLDVGELFF. CDR3 DNA: TGTGCCAGCAGCCAAGATCTGGACGTCGGGGAGCTGTTTTTT.